The entry that follows covers one T cell receptor (beta chain) sequence. The V gene's germline CDR1 is LNHDA and CDR2 SQIVND (reference sequence). This CDR3 spans 13 amino acids. V was cut by 4 bases and J by 3 bases, with 7 bases left in between. The data belong to a study of blood T cell repertoires in COVID-19. In the study overall: The analysed material was cDNA or gDNA that came from T cells, B-cell-depleted T cells, or PBMCs.

Method: immunoSEQ multiplex PCR; TCRdb's copy keeps in-frame clones and lacks some. The sample includes fewer than 250,000 clones, roughly 82% of them seen just once. The TCR sequence derives from a woman aged 40 to 50 with acute or convalescent COVID-19. Specimen: peripheral blood. The gene calls are TRBV19 and TRBJ2-1, with no clear D. The CDR3 loop reads CASSKYSYNEQFF. CDR3 in DNA: TGTGCCAGTAGTAAATACAGCTACAATGAGCAGTTCTTC.